This paragraph reports one T cell receptor beta chain. As yet, its antigen is unknown. The source of the sample is a study of Tregs in tolerant kidney transplant recipients. Overall study: CD4+CD25+CD127- cells came from approximately three-day belatacept mixed lymphocyte reactions, some with roughly 5-day graft donor restimulation. Recipient cells were told from donor cells by antibody staining.

The germline CDR1 and CDR2 sequences are ENHRY and SYGVKD. CDR3 length: 13 amino acids. Trimming removed 9 bases from V and 6 bases from J, with 15 bases in between. Repertoires were generated with immunoSEQ multiplex PCR, while TCRdb's copy carries only in-frame clones and drops some. This table has tens of thousands of clones, around 95% appearing once. The sequencing sample was made of Tregs from blood cultured with allogeneic cells. This TCR was recovered from a human donor in good health. The gene calls are TRBV10-3 and TRBJ2-4, with a weak D call TRBD1 (6 bases). The CDR3 DNA reads TGTGCCATACGAGAAAAACAGGGAAACATTCAGTACTTC. Its protein is CAIREKQGNIQYF.